The entry below describes one T cell receptor beta chain. Its antigen is still unknown. The sample comes from a study of cytomegalovirus exposure and HLA in healthy donors. Broader study findings: Being indistinguishable, some V segments were excluded, TRBV6-2 and TRBV6-3 among them.

Although they were nominally healthy when sampled, donors likely had unrecorded immune exposures. Unmatched junction bases numbered 10, after V lost 4 bases and J lost 7 bases. Germline assignment: CDR1 SQVTM and CDR2 ANQGSEA. The CDR3 is 14 residues long. It was with 60 Vbeta and 13 Jbeta primers that the PCR ran. Original handling: Roughly 11 million shared chains were among approximately 87 million unique TCR beta chains counted in a later analysis. Assay used: immunoSEQ multiplex PCR; TCRdb lists only in-frame clones, some missing. That table gives V, J and clone size, and the DNA gave D and trimming. The sample shows approximately 150,000 clones, around 77% of them seen only once.

The receptor comes from an older woman in good health and CMV-seronegative. Input material: PBMCs. The chain couples TRBV29-1 to TRBJ1-1, with 9 bases fitting TRBD1. CDR3 nucleotide sequence: TGCAGCGTTGGAGTTGGGACAGGGAAGGGTGAAGCTTTCTTT. Translated: CSVGVGTGKGEAFF.